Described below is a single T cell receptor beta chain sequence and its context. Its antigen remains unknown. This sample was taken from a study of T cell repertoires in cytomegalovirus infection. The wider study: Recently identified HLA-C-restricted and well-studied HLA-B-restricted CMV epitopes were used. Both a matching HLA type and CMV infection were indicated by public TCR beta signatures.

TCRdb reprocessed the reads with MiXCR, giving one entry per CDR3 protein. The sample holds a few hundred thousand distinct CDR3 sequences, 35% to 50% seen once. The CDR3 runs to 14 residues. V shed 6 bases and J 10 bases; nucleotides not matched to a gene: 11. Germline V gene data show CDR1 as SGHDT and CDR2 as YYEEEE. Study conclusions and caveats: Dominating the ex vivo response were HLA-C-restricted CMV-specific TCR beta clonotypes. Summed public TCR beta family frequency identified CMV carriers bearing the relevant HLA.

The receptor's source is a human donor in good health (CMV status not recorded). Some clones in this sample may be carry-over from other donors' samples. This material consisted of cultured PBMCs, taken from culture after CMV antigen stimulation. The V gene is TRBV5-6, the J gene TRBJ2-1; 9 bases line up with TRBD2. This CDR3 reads CASKGLASLREQFF. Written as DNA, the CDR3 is TGTGCCAGCAAGGGACTAGCTTCCCTGAGAGAGCAGTTCTTC.